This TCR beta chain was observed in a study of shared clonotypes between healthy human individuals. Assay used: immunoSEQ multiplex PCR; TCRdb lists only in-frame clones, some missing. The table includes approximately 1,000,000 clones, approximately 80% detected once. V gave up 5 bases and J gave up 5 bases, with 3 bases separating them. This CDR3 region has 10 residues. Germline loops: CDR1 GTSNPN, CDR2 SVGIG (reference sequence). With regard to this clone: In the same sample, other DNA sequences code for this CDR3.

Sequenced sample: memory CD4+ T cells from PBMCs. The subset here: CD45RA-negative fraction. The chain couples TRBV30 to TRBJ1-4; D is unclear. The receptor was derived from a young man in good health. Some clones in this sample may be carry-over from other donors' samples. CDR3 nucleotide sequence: TGTGCCTGGGGAAATGAAAAACTGTTTTTT. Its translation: CAWGNEKLFF.